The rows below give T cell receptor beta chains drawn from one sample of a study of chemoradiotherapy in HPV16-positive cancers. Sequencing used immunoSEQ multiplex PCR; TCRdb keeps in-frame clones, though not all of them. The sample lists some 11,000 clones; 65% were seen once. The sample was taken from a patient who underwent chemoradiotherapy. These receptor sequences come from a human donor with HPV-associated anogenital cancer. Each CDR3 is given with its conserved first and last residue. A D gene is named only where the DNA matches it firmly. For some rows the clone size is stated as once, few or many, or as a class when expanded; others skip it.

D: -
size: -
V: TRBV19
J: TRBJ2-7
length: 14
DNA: TGTGCCACTGGGACGGCTAGTTCCCCTTACGAGCAGTACTTC
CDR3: CATGTASSPYEQYF

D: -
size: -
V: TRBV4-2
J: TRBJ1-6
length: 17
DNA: TGTGCCAGCAGCCAAGATGGGGGGGGTCGCGGAAATTCACCCCTCCACTTT
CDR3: CASSQDGGGRGNSPLHF

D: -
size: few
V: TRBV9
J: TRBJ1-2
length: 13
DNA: TGTGCCAGCAGCGACGCCCCCAGGGTCGGCTACACCTTC
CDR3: CASSDAPRVGYTF

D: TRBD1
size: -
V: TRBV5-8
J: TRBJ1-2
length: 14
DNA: TGTGCCAGCAGCAGGACAGGGGCTAACTATGGCTACACCTTC
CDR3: CASSRTGANYGYTF

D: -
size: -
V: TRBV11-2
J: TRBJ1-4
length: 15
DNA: TGTGCCAGCAGCCGAAGGGGCTTGGCTAATGAAAAACTGTTTTTT
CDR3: CASSRRGLANEKLFF

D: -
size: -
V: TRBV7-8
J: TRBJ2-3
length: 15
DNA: TGTGCCAGCAGCTTAGCAGGACGGGGCACAGATACGCAGTATTTT
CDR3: CASSLAGRGTDTQYF

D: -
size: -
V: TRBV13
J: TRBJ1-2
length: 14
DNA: TGTGCCAGCAGCTATGGACAGCTTAACTATGGCTACACCTTC
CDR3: CASSYGQLNYGYTF

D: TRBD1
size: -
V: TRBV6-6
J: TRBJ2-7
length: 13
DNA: TGTGCCAGCAGTTACGGGACAGACTACGAGCAGTACTTC
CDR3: CASSYGTDYEQYF

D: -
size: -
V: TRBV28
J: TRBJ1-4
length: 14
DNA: TGTGCCAGCAGTTTACTTTCGGGTGGCGAAAAACTGTTTTTT
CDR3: CASSLLSGGEKLFF

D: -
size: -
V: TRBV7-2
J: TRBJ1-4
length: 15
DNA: TGTGCCAGCAGCTTCAGCACAGCCTATAATGAAAAACTGTTTTTT
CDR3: CASSFSTAYNEKLFF

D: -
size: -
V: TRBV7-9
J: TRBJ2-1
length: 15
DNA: TGTGCCAGCAGCAGGGGGGGCGGGACTGACAATGAGCAGTTCTTC
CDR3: CASSRGGGTDNEQFF

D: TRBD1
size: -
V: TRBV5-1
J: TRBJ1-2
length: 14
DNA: TGCGCCAGCAGGAAAACAGGGGGCAACTATGGCTACACCTTC
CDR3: CASRKTGGNYGYTF

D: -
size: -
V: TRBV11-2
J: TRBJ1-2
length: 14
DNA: TGTGCCAGCAGCCCCGGGGGTGGGAACTATGGCTACACCTTC
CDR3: CASSPGGGNYGYTF

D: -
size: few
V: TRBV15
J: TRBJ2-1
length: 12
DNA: TGTGCCACCAGCAGATTTGCAGAAGAGCAGTTCTTC
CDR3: CATSRFAEEQFF

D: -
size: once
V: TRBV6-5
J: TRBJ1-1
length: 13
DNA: TGTGCCAGCAGTAAAGCGGACATCCCTGAAGCTTTCTTT
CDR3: CASSKADIPEAFF

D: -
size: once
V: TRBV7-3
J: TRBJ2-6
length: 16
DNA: TGTGCCAGCAGCTCCGTCCCTTTCTTGGGGGCCAACGTCCTGACTTTC
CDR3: CASSSVPFLGANVLTF

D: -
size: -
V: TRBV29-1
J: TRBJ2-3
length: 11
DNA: TGCAGCGTTGATTACTCAGATACGCAGTATTTT
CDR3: CSVDYSDTQYF

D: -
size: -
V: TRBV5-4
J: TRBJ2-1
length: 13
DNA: TGTGCCAGCAGTCGAGACTTCGACAATGAGCAGTTCTTC
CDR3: CASSRDFDNEQFF

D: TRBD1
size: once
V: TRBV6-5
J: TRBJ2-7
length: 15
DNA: TGTGCCAGCAGGACGGTTGGGACAGGGGCCTACGAGCAGTACTTC
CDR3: CASRTVGTGAYEQYF

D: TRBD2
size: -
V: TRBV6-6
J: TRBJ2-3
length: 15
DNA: TGTGCCAGCAGTCTTAGCGGGAGCGGCACAGATACGCAGTATTTT
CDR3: CASSLSGSGTDTQYF

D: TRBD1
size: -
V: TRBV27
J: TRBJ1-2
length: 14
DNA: TGTGCCAGCAGTTCCGGGACAGGGGTCTATGGCTACACCTTC
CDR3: CASSSGTGVYGYTF

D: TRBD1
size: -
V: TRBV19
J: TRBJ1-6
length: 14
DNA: TGTGCCAGTAGTACCCAGGGGGGTAATTCACCCCTCCACTTT
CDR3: CASSTQGGNSPLHF

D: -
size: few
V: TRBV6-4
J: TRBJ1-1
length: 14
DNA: TGTGCCAGCAGTGCTTCGCCGGGGAACACTGAAGCTTTCTTT
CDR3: CASSASPGNTEAFF

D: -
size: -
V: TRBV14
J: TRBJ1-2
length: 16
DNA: TGTGCCAGCAGCCGCCTAACACAGGGTTCAAGTCGCGGCTACACCTTC
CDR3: CASSRLTQGSSRGYTF

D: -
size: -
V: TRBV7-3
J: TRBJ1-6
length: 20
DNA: TGTGCCAGCAGCCCTCGAGACAGCGCCACTGAAAGCTCCTATAATTCACCCCTCCACTTT
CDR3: CASSPRDSATESSYNSPLHF

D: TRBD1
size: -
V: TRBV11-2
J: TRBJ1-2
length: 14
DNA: TGTGCCAGCAGCTTGGGACAGGGCGGATCTGGCTACACCTTC
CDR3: CASSLGQGGSGYTF

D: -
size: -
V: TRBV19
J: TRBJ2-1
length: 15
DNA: TGTGCCACCCTCAGGACCTTCGAAGCCTACAATGAGCAGTTCTTC
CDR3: CATLRTFEAYNEQFF

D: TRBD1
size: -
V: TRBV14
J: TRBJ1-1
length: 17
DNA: TGTGCCAGCAGCCGAATTATTACAGACAGGGGGAGGCCAGAAGCTTTCTTT
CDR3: CASSRIITDRGRPEAFF

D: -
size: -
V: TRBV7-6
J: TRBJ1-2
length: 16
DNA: TGTGCCAGCAGCTTAGCAGGGAGGGATCACCCCTATGGCTACACCTTC
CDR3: CASSLAGRDHPYGYTF

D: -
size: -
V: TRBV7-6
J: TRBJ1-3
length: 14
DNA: TGTGCCAGCAGCCAGATAGGGGTTGGAAACACCATATATTTT
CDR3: CASSQIGVGNTIYF

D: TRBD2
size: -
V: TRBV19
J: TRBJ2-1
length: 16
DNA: TGTGCCAGTAGTATATATAGCGGGGGGACCTACAATGAGCAGTTCTTC
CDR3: CASSIYSGGTYNEQFF

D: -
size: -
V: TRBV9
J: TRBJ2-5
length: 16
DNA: TGTGCCAGCAGCGTATTGGGGAGGGGGTACCAAGAGACCCAGTACTTC
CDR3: CASSVLGRGYQETQYF

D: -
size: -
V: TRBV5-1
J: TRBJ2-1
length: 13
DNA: TGCGCCAGCAGCTTGGGGACAAACAATGAGCAGTTCTTC
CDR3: CASSLGTNNEQFF

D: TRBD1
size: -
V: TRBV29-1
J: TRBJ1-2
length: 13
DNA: TGCAGCGTCGGGGACAGGGAGGACTATGGCTACACCTTC
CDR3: CSVGDREDYGYTF

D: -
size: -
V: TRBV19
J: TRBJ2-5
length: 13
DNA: TGTGCCAGTAGTATAGATCACGGAGAGACCCAGTACTTC
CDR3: CASSIDHGETQYF

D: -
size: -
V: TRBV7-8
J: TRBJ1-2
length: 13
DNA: TGTGCCAGCAGCTTAGATCCTTCGCAAGGCTACACCTTC
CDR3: CASSLDPSQGYTF

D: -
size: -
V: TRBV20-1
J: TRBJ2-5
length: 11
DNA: TGCAGTGCTACTAGGGAAGAGACCCAGTACTTC
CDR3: CSATREETQYF

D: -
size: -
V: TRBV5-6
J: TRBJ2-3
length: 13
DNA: TGTGCCAGCAGCTTTTTCGAGGGACTCGGCCAGTATTTT
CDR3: CASSFFEGLGQYF

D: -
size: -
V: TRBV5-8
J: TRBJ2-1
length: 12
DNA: TGTGCCAGCAGCTTGATTTACAATGAGCAGTTCTTC
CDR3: CASSLIYNEQFF

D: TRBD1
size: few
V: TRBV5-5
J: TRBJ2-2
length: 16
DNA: TGTGCCAGCAGCGCTGACAGGGTCGGGAACACCGGGGAGCTGTTTTTT
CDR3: CASSADRVGNTGELFF

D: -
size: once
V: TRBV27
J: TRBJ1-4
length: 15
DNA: TGTGCCAGCAGTTACGGGGGGACAACTAATGAAAAACTGTTTTTT
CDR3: CASSYGGTTNEKLFF

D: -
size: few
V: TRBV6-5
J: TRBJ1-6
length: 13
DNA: TGTGCCAGCAGTGACACAGGGACCAAACCCCTCCACTTT
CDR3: CASSDTGTKPLHF

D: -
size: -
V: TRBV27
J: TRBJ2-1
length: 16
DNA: TGTGCCAGCAGTGTACCGAGGGGGGGATCCTACAATGAGCAGTTCTTC
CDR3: CASSVPRGGSYNEQFF

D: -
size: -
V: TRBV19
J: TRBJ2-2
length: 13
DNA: TGTGCCAGTACAAACTCCTGGACCGGGGAGCTGTTTTTT
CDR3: CASTNSWTGELFF

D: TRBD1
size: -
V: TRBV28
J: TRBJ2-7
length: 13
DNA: TGTGCCAGCACCCCGGGACAGACCTACGAGCAGTACTTC
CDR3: CASTPGQTYEQYF

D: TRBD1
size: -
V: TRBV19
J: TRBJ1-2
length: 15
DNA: TGTGCCAGTAGTGCGGGACAGGGCTCAATGTATGGCTACACCTTC
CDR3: CASSAGQGSMYGYTF

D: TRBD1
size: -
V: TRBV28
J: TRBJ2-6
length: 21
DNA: TGTGCCAGCAGTTTTGGAAGAGGGACAGCCGTACTGGGCCCTGGGGCCAACGTCCTGACTTTC
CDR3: CASSFGRGTAVLGPGANVLTF

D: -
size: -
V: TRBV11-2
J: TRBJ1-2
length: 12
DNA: TGTGCCAGCAGCTTAGGCAGGGACGGCTACACCTTC
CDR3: CASSLGRDGYTF

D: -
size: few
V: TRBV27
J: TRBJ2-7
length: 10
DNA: TGTGCCAGCGGGCCCTACGAGCAGTACTTC
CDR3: CASGPYEQYF

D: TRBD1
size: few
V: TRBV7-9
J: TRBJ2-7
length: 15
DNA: TGTGCCAGCAGCCTTAATGCAGGGGGCTCCTACGAGCAGTACTTC
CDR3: CASSLNAGGSYEQYF

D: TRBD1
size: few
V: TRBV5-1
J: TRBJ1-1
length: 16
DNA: TGCGCCAGCAGCTTGGCGCAGGGGGGTTCTGGCACTGAAGCTTTCTTT
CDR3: CASSLAQGGSGTEAFF

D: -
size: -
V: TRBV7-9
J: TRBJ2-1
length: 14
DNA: TGTGCCAGCAGCTCAAGGAGGGGGAGGGGGGAGCAGTTCTTC
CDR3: CASSSRRGRGEQFF